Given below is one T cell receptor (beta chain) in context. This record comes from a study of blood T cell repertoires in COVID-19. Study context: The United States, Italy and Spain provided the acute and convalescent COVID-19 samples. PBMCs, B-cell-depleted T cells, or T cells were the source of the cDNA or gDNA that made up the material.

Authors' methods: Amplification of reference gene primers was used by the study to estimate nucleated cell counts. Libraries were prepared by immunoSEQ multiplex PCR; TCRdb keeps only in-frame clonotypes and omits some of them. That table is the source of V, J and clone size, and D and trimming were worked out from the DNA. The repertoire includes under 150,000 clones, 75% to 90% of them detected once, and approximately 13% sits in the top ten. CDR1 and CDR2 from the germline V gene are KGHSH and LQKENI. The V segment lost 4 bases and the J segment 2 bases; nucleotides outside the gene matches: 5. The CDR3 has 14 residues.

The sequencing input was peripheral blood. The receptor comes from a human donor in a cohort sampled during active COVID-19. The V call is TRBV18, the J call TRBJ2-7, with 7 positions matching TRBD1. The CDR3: CASSLTGKAYEQYF. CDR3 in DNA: TGTGCCAGCTCACTGACAGGGAAAGCCTACGAGCAGTACTTC.